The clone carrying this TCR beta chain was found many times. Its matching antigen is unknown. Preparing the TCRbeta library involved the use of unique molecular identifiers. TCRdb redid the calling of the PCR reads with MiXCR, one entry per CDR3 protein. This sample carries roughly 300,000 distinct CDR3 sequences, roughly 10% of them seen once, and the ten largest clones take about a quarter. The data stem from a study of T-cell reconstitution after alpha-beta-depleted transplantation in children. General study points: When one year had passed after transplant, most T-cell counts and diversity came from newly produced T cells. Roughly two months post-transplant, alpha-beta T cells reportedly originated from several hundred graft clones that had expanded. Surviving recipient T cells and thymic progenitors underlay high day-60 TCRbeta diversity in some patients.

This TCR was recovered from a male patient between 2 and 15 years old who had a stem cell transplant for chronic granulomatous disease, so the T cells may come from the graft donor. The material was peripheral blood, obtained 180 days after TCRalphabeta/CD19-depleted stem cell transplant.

Written as DNA, the CDR3 is TGCAGCGTTACTGTGGGTCAGTCCTACAATGAGCAGTTCTTC. It yields the protein CSVTVGQSYNEQFF. The chain links TRBV29-1 to TRBJ2-1; unclear D gene. V lost 5 bases, J lost 1 base, and 12 bases lay in between. Germline CDR1 is SQVTM and CDR2 is ANQGSEA. The CDR3 runs 14 residues.